The rows below give T cell receptor beta chains drawn from one sample of a study of Graves' ophthalmopathy and Graves' hyperthyroidism. In TCRdb, the multiplex PCR reads were re-called with MiXCR into one record per CDR3 protein. The table has roughly 410,000 distinct CDR3 sequences, roughly 14% seen once; the top ten hold roughly 7%. Input material: peripheral blood. The origin of the receptors is a woman aged 18 to 35 with stable Graves' hyperthyroidism. The CDR3 runs from the conserved cysteine through the conserved F or W. Fields, in order: CDR3 DNA, CDR3 protein, V gene, D gene, J gene, clone size. A D gene is named only where the DNA matches it firmly. Size is stated for part of the rows, as once, few or many counts, or as a class when the clone is expanded.

cdr3_nt: TGCGCCAGCAGCTTCACAGGGCAGAACACTGAAGCTTTCTTT; cdr3_aa: CASSFTGQNTEAFF; v_call: TRBV5-1; d_call: NA; j_call: TRBJ1-1; clone_size: once
cdr3_nt: TGCGCCAGCAGCTTCGGACAGATGTCCACCCGGGAGCTGTTTTTT; cdr3_aa: CASSFGQMSTRELFF; v_call: TRBV5-1; d_call: NA; j_call: TRBJ2-2; clone_size: few
cdr3_nt: TGTGCCAGCAGCTTAACCGGCGACAGTAGTGGGGAGCAGTACTTC; cdr3_aa: CASSLTGDSSGEQYF; v_call: TRBV7-3; d_call: NA; j_call: TRBJ2-7; clone_size: many
cdr3_nt: TGCGCCAGCAGCTTGACTAGCTACTACGAGCAGTACTTC; cdr3_aa: CASSLTSYYEQYF; v_call: TRBV5-1; d_call: NA; j_call: TRBJ2-7; clone_size: many
cdr3_nt: TGTGCCAGCAGGGGGACAGAGGCCTACGAGCAGTACTTC; cdr3_aa: CASRGTEAYEQYF; v_call: TRBV6-5; d_call: TRBD1; j_call: TRBJ2-7; clone_size: many
cdr3_nt: TGTGCCAGCCTCGGAGGCGTCTACGAGCAGTACTTC; cdr3_aa: CASLGGVYEQYF; v_call: TRBV7-9; d_call: NA; j_call: TRBJ2-7; clone_size: NA
cdr3_nt: TGTGCGACAGGGTTGCACACTGAAGCTTTCTTT; cdr3_aa: CATGLHTEAFF; v_call: TRBV2; d_call: TRBD1; j_call: TRBJ1-1; clone_size: many
cdr3_nt: TGTGCCAGCAGTGGGACTAGCATCGAGCAGTACTTC; cdr3_aa: CASSGTSIEQYF; v_call: TRBV2; d_call: TRBD2; j_call: TRBJ2-7; clone_size: NA
cdr3_nt: TGTGCCAGCGGAGGGATGAACACTGAAGCTTTCTTT; cdr3_aa: CASGGMNTEAFF; v_call: TRBV12-3/TRBV12-4; d_call: NA; j_call: TRBJ1-1; clone_size: NA
cdr3_nt: TGCGCCAGCAGCCATACCGGCCTCCTCACCCCCTACGAGCAGTACTTC; cdr3_aa: CASSHTGLLTPYEQYF; v_call: TRBV4-1; d_call: NA; j_call: TRBJ2-7; clone_size: NA
cdr3_nt: TGTGCCAGCAGCCTATGGGGACAGCAGCAAGAGACCCAGTACTTC; cdr3_aa: CASSLWGQQQETQYF; v_call: TRBV7-2; d_call: TRBD1; j_call: TRBJ2-5; clone_size: many